The 3 T cell receptor beta chains reported below all come from one sample, sequenced in a study of HIV-infected patients and healthy controls. One entry per CDR3 protein, called by TCRdb with MiXCR from the 5' RACE reads. The sample has about 64,000 distinct CDR3 sequences, about a fifth seen once; the top ten hold approximately 1.5%. Input material: CD4+ T cells from blood. The receptor set was obtained from a human donor in good health.

V usage is TRBV10-3 and J usage is TRBJ2-5; 11 nucleotides line up with TRBD1. V lost 0 bases to trimming and J lost 1 base; unmatched junction nucleotides: 1. Germline CDR1 ENHRY, CDR2 SYGVKD. The CDR3 runs 16 residues. For the CDR3, the DNA is TGTGCCATCAGTGAGTCCGGGACAGGGGGCCAAGAGACCCAGTACTTC. The encoded protein is CAISESGTGGQETQYF.

This clonotype has at least ten counts. The CDR3 here is CASSPTGLPYEQYF. CDR3 coding DNA: TGTGCCAGCAGCCCCACCGGGCTACCCTACGAGCAGTACTTC. The rearrangement links TRBV3-1 to TRBJ2-7; no firm D call. The V gene lost 4 bases and the J gene lost 2 bases, with 12 bases spanning the gap. Germline CDR1 LGHDT, CDR2 YNNKEL (reference sequence). The CDR3 runs 14 residues.

This clonotype was found many times. The genes are TRBV7-3 and TRBJ2-3; 8 bases map to TRBD2. J was trimmed by 9 bases and V by 4 bases; bases with no gene match: 6. CDR3 length: 13 amino acids. CDR1 SGHTA and CDR2 FQGTGA come from the germline V gene. CDR3 nucleotides: TGTGCCAGCAGCTCCCCCCCGGGAGGGACGCAGTATTTT. As protein: CASSSPPGGTQYF.